The next 3 T cell receptor beta chains were all read from a single sample in a study of beta chain features in type 1 diabetes. The study reverse transcribed the entire isolated RNA, so it sequenced expressed TCRB transcripts. Generated by immunoSEQ multiplex PCR, the TCRdb table keeps only in-frame clones and is missing some. The table shows 330,000 or so clones, with 14% occurring only once. Sample: central memory CD4+ T cells from blood. These receptors were obtained from a man aged 30-40 years in good health.

This clone appeared a few times. The chain recombines TRBV18 with TRBJ1-1, with 7 bases fitting TRBD1. Germline V gene data show CDR1 as KGHSH and CDR2 as LQKENI. There are 16 residues in the CDR3. J lost 2 bases, V lost 1 base, and 7 bases had no gene match. The CDR3 DNA reads TGTGCCAGCTCACCACAGGGGGCGCTAGGAAACACTGAAGCTTTCTTT. As protein: CASSPQGALGNTEAFF.

The rearrangement links TRBV29-1 to TRBJ1-2; D is possibly TRBD1 (5 bases). The CDR3 is 13 amino acids. The V end was cut by 3 bases, the J end by 8 bases, with 16 bases between. CDR1 SQVTM and CDR2 ANQGSEA come from the germline V gene. Here the CDR3 reads CSVEGGIGWGYTF. The CDR3 DNA reads TGCAGCGTTGAGGGGGGAATAGGATGGGGCTACACCTTC. Full variable domain (rest looked up from reference TRBV29-1 and TRBJ1-2): SAVISQKPSRDICQRGTSLTIQCQVDSQVTMMFWYRQQPGQSLTLIATANQGSEATYESGFVIDKFPISRPNLTFSTLTVSNMSPEDSSIYLCSVEGGIGWGYTFGSGTRLTVV.

This clone was recorded many times. CDR3 in DNA: TGTGCCAGCAGCTTGGCCATGGGGGGGAACGAACACGAGCAGTACTTC. Translated: CASSLAMGGNEHEQYF. J is TRBJ2-7 and V is TRBV7-9; the match to TRBD2 covers 7 bases. After removal of 3 bases from V and 5 bases from J, the junction contained 13 bases not matched to a gene. This CDR3 spans 16 amino acids. In germline, CDR1 is SEHNR, CDR2 FQNEAQ (reference sequence).